This is a list of T cell receptor beta chains from one sample in a study of graft-versus-host responses after intestinal transplantation. Clones were read by immunoSEQ multiplex PCR, and TCRdb kept only the in-frame ones, dropping some. Among tens of thousands of clones listed, roughly 90% were seen once. These receptors' antigens are unknown. This specimen consisted of unstimulated CD4+ T cells sorted from spleen or lymph node cells, obtained before intestinal transplant. These receptors were taken from a human donor who received an intestinal transplant. Each CDR3 is given with its conserved first and last residue. Fields, in order: V gene, D gene, J gene, clone size, CDR3 DNA, CDR3 protein. The D gene is left open where the match is weak. Some rows mark clone size as missing; the rest say once, few, many or name a class of expanded clone.

>TRBV25-1|TRBD1|TRBJ1-6|.
TGTGCCAGCAGAAAGGGACAGCATAATTCACCCCTCCACTTT
CASRKGQHNSPLHF
>TRBV6-1|.|TRBJ1-1|.
TGTGCCAGCCAGCAGGGGCCCTCGAACACTGAAGCTTTCTTT
CASQQGPSNTEAFF
>TRBV5-1|TRBD1|TRBJ2-6|.
TGCGCCAGCAGCAGGGACAGGGCTGGGGCCAACGTCCTGACTTTC
CASSRDRAGANVLTF
>TRBV9|TRBD1|TRBJ2-1|.
TGTGCCAGCAGCGCCCTAGGGACAGGGGGATCCCAGAGTCGCAATGAGCAGTTCTTC
CASSALGTGGSQSRNEQFF
>TRBV7-2|.|TRBJ1-5|.
TGTGCCAGCAGCTTACAGGGTAGTCAGCCCCAGCATTTT
CASSLQGSQPQHF
>TRBV5-1|.|TRBJ1-6|few
TGCGCCAGCAGCTTGGTGGCAGGGTCCCCTAATTCACCCCTCCACTTT
CASSLVAGSPNSPLHF
>TRBV5-1|.|TRBJ1-1|.
TGCGCCAGCAGCTTAAGAGAGAACACTGAAGCTTTCTTT
CASSLRENTEAFF
>TRBV11-2|.|TRBJ1-1|.
TGTGCCAGCAGCTTCGCCGCAGGGACAACTGAAGCTTTCTTT
CASSFAAGTTEAFF
>TRBV6-1|.|TRBJ2-1|.
TGTGCCAGCAGAGGCGGACAACAGGAGCAGTTCTTC
CASRGGQQEQFF
>TRBV6-6|.|TRBJ2-3|.
TGTGCCAGCAGCCACGGTACAGGGATTTGGGATACGCAGTATTTT
CASSHGTGIWDTQYF
>TRBV19|.|TRBJ2-7|.
TGTGCCAGTAGTATAGGGGCAGGGAGGTACTACGAGCAGTACTTC
CASSIGAGRYYEQYF
>TRBV13|.|TRBJ2-6|.
TGTGCCAGCAGCAGCCCCCCCATCTCTGGGGCCAACGTCCTGACTTTC
CASSSPPISGANVLTF
>TRBV6-1|.|TRBJ1-3|.
TGTGCCAGCAGTGATATGTTTTCCGGAAACACCATATATTTT
CASSDMFSGNTIYF
>TRBV6-1|TRBD1|TRBJ1-4|once
TGTGCCAGCAGTGCAATAAGGACAGGGTCAGAAAAACTGTTTTTT
CASSAIRTGSEKLFF
>TRBV10-3|.|TRBJ2-7|.
TGTGCCATCACCCCGGGTACGTATTCGTACGAGCAGTACTTC
CAITPGTYSYEQYF
>TRBV5-1|.|TRBJ2-7|.
TGCGCCAGCAGCTCCCTGGGGCAGAAACCCTACGAGCAGTACTTC
CASSSLGQKPYEQYF
>TRBV27|TRBD1|TRBJ1-2|.
TGTGCCAGCAGTCGCAGGGGGCTCAGCTATGGCTACACCTTC
CASSRRGLSYGYTF
>TRBV9|.|TRBJ1-2|.
TGTGCCAGCAGCGTGGGTCAGGGTGGAGGCTACACCTTC
CASSVGQGGGYTF
>TRBV2|.|TRBJ2-7|few
TGTGCCAGCACACTTACCTACGAGCAGTACTTC
CASTLTYEQYF
>TRBV10-3|TRBD2|TRBJ2-3|.
TGTGCCATCAGTGAGCCCGGGGGGGCGGCTGATACGCAGTATTTT
CAISEPGGAADTQYF
>TRBV2|TRBD1|TRBJ1-1|.
TGTGCCAGCAACCCCCAGGGGGCCGTGAACACTGAAGCTTTCTTT
CASNPQGAVNTEAFF
>TRBV6-6|.|TRBJ1-3|.
TGTGCCAGCAGTTACCACAACCGGGTTGGAAACACCATATATTTT
CASSYHNRVGNTIYF
>TRBV5-1|.|TRBJ1-4|.
TGCGCCAGCAGCGCCACAGGGATAAAACTGTTTTTT
CASSATGIKLFF
>TRBV11-2|TRBD1|TRBJ1-4|few
TGTGCCAGCAGCTATACAGGGGATGAAAAACTGTTTTTT
CASSYTGDEKLFF
>TRBV12-5|.|TRBJ2-2|.
TGTGCTAGTGGTCCCGCCACCGGACACTACACCGGGGAGCTGTTTTTT
CASGPATGHYTGELFF
>TRBV5-4|TRBD1|TRBJ1-4|.
TGTGCCAGCAGCGACGGACAGGGGCAGGATGAAAAACTGTTTTTT
CASSDGQGQDEKLFF
>TRBV5-8|TRBD1|TRBJ2-7|once
TGTGCCAGCAGCCCCGGGACAGGCTCCTACGAGCAGTACTTC
CASSPGTGSYEQYF